The rows below give T cell receptor beta chains drawn from one sample of a study of vaccination and CD4 T cells after COVID-19. No antigens are known for them. Via MiXCR, TCRdb re-called the PCR reads, giving one row per CDR3 protein. The profile shows over 10,000 distinct CDR3 sequences, about 30% of them singletons. What was sequenced was CD4+ T cells from blood, cultured in vitro. The receptors come from a human donor who had recovered from COVID-19. Each CDR3 is given with its conserved first and last residue. The order of the fields is D gene, J gene, V gene, clone size, CDR3 length, CDR3 DNA, CDR3 protein. D genes are given only for firm matches. A row's size may be missing; if present it is once, few, many or a size class.

TRBD2 | TRBJ2-7 | TRBV12-3/TRBV12-4 | . | 14 | TGTGCCAGCAGTTTAGCCGGGACTAGGGGCGAGCAGTACTTC | CASSLAGTRGEQYF
. | TRBJ1-5 | TRBV28 | . | 14 | TGTGCCAGCAGTTTTCGGAAATACAGGCAGCCCCAGCATTTT | CASSFRKYRQPQHF
TRBD2 | TRBJ2-1 | TRBV6-1 | . | 16 | TGTGCCAGCACTAGGACGACTAGCGGGGGGCACAATGAGCAGTTCTTC | CASTRTTSGGHNEQFF
TRBD1 | TRBJ1-5 | TRBV2 | . | 13 | TGTGCCAGCGGGACAGGGTATAATCAGCCCCAGCATTTT | CASGTGYNQPQHF
TRBD1 | TRBJ2-3 | TRBV11-1 | . | 15 | TGTGCCAGCAGCTCCTCTCAGGGGGCGGTAGATACGCAGTATTTT | CASSSSQGAVDTQYF
TRBD1 | TRBJ1-2 | TRBV20-1 | . | 14 | TGCAGTGCTCGGCGGACAGGGGGCATGGGTGGCTACACCTTC | CSARRTGGMGGYTF
TRBD2 | TRBJ2-2 | TRBV7-6 | few | 16 | TGTGCCAGCAGCCGAATAGCGGGAGATATCACCGGGGAGCTGTTTTTT | CASSRIAGDITGELFF
. | TRBJ2-7 | TRBV28 | . | 16 | TGTGCCAGCAGTTTGGCGGGAAGCGGCCTCTCCTACGAGCAGTACTTC | CASSLAGSGLSYEQYF
TRBD1 | TRBJ1-3 | TRBV20-1 | medium-sized | 15 | TGCAGTGCTGAAGTCCGGGACAGGGGTGGAAACACCATATATTTT | CSAEVRDRGGNTIYF
. | TRBJ1-4 | TRBV6-2/TRBV6-3 | few | 14 | TGTGCCAGCACAAACAGCAGGACTAATGAAAAACTGTTTTTT | CASTNSRTNEKLFF
. | TRBJ2-4 | TRBV7-2 | few | 14 | TGTGCCAGCAGCCCAGCGACCAGGGAAAACATTCAGTACTTC | CASSPATRENIQYF
. | TRBJ2-7 | TRBV25-1 | . | 12 | TGTGCCAGCAGCGCTTATTACTACGAGCAGTACTTC | CASSAYYYEQYF
. | TRBJ2-5 | TRBV7-3 | few | 13 | TGTGCCAGCAGCCTCGGGACCAAAGAGACCCAGTACTTC | CASSLGTKETQYF
. | TRBJ1-2 | TRBV20-1 | few | 16 | TGCAGTGCTAGGTCCCCCTGGGGGGGCTATTCCTATGGCTACACCTTC | CSARSPWGGYSYGYTF
TRBD2 | TRBJ2-2 | TRBV6-1 | few | 16 | TGTGCCAGCAGTGGGCTGACTAGCGGGAGCACCGGGGAGCTGTTTTTT | CASSGLTSGSTGELFF